This passage covers 4 T cell receptor beta chains from one sample sequenced in a study of T-cell reconstitution after alpha-beta-depleted transplantation in children. Molecular barcoding with unique molecular identifiers was used for the TCRbeta library. TCRdb ran MiXCR on the PCR reads and lists one entry per CDR3 protein. The data show 480,000 or so distinct CDR3 sequences, about 10% seen once. This specimen consisted of PBMCs, obtained before TCRalphabeta/CD19-depleted stem cell transplant. All receptors derive from a child aged 2 to 10 with inherited bone marrow failure, due to receive a stem cell transplant.

This clonotype occurred many times. The chain carries TRBV7-9 and TRBJ2-3; D not resolved. Looked up from germline, CDR1 is SEHNR and CDR2 is FQNEAQ (reference sequence). V was cut by 4 bases and J by 11 bases, with 10 bases left in between. The CDR3 extends over 11 amino acids. CDR3 amino acids: CASSSETGQYF. CDR3 nucleotides: TGTGCCAGCAGCTCCGAAACGGGGCAGTATTTT.

Only a few counts were recorded for this clonotype. V is TRBV27 and J is TRBJ2-3, with D tentatively TRBD1 (5 bases). Per germline, CDR1 MNHEY and CDR2 SMNVEV (reference sequence). The V and J ends lost 1 base and 2 bases respectively, with 19 bases between them. This CDR3 region has 18 residues. The CDR3 region is CASSLYPVRLGDTDTQYF. The CDR3 DNA follows: TGTGCCAGCAGTTTATACCCCGTCCGGTTAGGGGACACAGATACGCAGTATTTT.

The V and J genes are TRBV18 and TRBJ2-1; perhaps TRBD1 as D (7 bases). There are 14 residues in the CDR3. The V gene's germline CDR1 is KGHSH and CDR2 LQKENI. Trimming removed 8 bases at V and 5 bases at J, with 16 bases between. DNA for the CDR3: TGTGCCAGCCGACCCAGGGGGGAAAACAATGAGCAGTTCTTC. Translation gives CASRPRGENNEQFF.

In this sample, this clonotype turned up many times. The J gene is TRBJ1-4, the V gene TRBV7-8, with 7 nucleotides matching TRBD1. Losses at the gene ends were 4 bases for V and 7 bases for J; bases not matched to a gene: 6. The CDR3 runs 14 residues. The germline V gene has CDR1 SGHVS and CDR2 FQNEAQ. The CDR3 nucleotides read TGTGCCAGCAGCTCCAGGGGGAAGGGTGAAAAACTGTTTTTT. Its protein is CASSSRGKGEKLFF. The whole variable domain, remainder taken from reference TRBV7-8 and TRBJ1-4, is GAGVSQSPRYKVAKRGQDVALRCDPISGHVSLFWYQQALGQGPEFLTYFQNEAQLDKSGLPSDRFFAERPEGSVSTLKIQRTQQEDSAVYLCASSSRGKGEKLFFGSGTQLSVL.